This record looks at one T cell receptor (beta chain) sequence and its context. Its specificity is unknown. This entry is derived from a study of cytomegalovirus exposure and HLA in healthy donors. In the study overall: Unique TCR beta sequences numbering approximately 120 million came from approximately 180 million T cells in an earlier analysis. General study results and limits: In a later analysis, at a false discovery rate of 0.05, about 16,000 TCR beta sequences matched HLA alleles. An observed cluster of highly shared sequence variants was recorded as a likely sequencing artifact.

PCR used 60 Vbeta primers and 13 Jbeta primers. Clones were sequenced by immunoSEQ multiplex PCR, and TCRdb holds only the in-frame ones, with some missing. Of 150,000 to 200,000 clones in the sample, approximately 77% were seen once. The germline V and J ends were trimmed by 2 bases and 3 bases, with 13 bases remaining between them. The CDR3 runs to 16 residues. Germline V CDR1 and CDR2: MNHNS, SASEGT. The material sequenced was PBMCs. The chain carries TRBV6-1 and TRBJ2-2; TRBD2 is a possible D gene (5 bases). The clonotype was recovered from a male donor in good health and CMV-seropositive. In DNA, the CDR3 is TGTGCCAGCAGTGAAACACCGGCCGGGGACACCGGGGAGCTGTTTTTT. Translating it yields CASSETPAGDTGELFF.